Given below is one T cell receptor beta chain in context. Its antigen remains unidentified. No clone much larger than this one lies a single base away; base qualities are absent. CDR1 and CDR2, per the germline V gene, are SGHTA and FQGNSA. Deletion took 2 bases off V and 8 bases off J, with a span of 21 bases between the germline ends. The CDR3, from cysteine to phenylalanine, totals 16 residues. The entry retains the CDR3 DNA only, 48 bases that are in frame from base 1. Receptor amplification or capture employed the immunoSEQ multiplex PCR assay. A mixture of 60 forward primers for TCR Vbeta segments and 13 reverse primers for TCR Jbeta segments was used in the multiplex PCR. The CDR3 region of rearranged TCR beta genes was amplified from genomic DNA with a multiplex PCR assay. On the Illumina HiSeq System, the amplified TCR beta libraries were sequenced as 87-base-pair reads. From the authors' description of their analysis: Across the 670 or so repertoires, a later analysis counted around 80 million unique TCR beta chains, roughly 11 million of which were shared by at least two donors. To remove PCR and sequencing errors, raw reads were error-corrected and collapsed into unique sequences using a nearest-neighbor algorithm that merged closely related sequences. V, D and J gene segments were assigned by aligning CDR3 sequences to IMGT reference sequences. For a sequence to be retained, a match of at least six nucleotides to both a V gene segment and a J gene segment was required. A rearrangement was called productive if the CDR3 had no stop codons and remained in frame with V and J, and every other rearrangement was called non-productive. Following IMGT convention, CDR3 was defined as the stretch from the second conserved V-encoded cysteine up to the conserved J-encoded phenylalanine. Sequences without an unambiguous match to a single V gene segment were excluded from the earlier analysis of about 600 of the donors. An earlier analysis of several hundred of the donors called V segments functional above 56.7% productive rearrangements and segregating when the between-donor standard deviation exceeded 5%. A statistical classification framework was built for diagnosing cytomegalovirus status from the catalog of TCR beta chain sequences. In a later analysis, V and J genes were assigned by comparing TCR nucleotide sequences against IMGT/GENE-DB human TR gene sequences. The TCRdist pipeline was used in a later analysis to assign CDR3 sequences and most-parsimonious VDJ recombination scenarios. A later analysis defined each TCR beta chain by its CDR3 amino acid sequence plus V-gene family, and excluded reads lacking a unique V-gene family. To address suspected cross-contamination and a sequencing artifact, a later analysis removed 592 highly shared, low-generation-probability nucleotide sequences. In a later analysis, a clonal expansion index was calculated for each public chain from normalized within-repertoire ranks of inferred template counts. Generation probabilities in a later analysis came from a VDJ recombination model fitted to out-of-frame rearrangements, and those results were checked against IGoR. Hypergeometric tests were used in a later analysis to score TCR-TCR, TCR-HLA and TCR-CMV co-occurrence, with a repertoire-size bias correction applied to the TCR pairs. A later analysis estimated false discovery rates by permuting HLA or CMV assignments 20 times. In a later analysis, co-occurring TCRs were grouped with DBSCAN, and TCRdist sequence similarity was added when clustering was performed within HLA-allele-positive subsets. For co-occurrence clustering, repertoires with fewer than 30,000 or more than 120,000 public chains were excluded, along with 4 to 6 repertoires with anomalous nucleotide sharing. The table was pulled from immuneACCESS by TCRdb, which kept in-frame rearrangements only. Such tables lose some clones; where checked, under half of the loss comes from unresolved V genes, and the rest has no known cause. V and J calls and clone size follow that table, whereas D and trimming were derived from the DNA. The sample profile shows approximately 150,000 clones; about 77% of them were found once. The ten top clones hold about 2.6% of the sample.

The data derive from a study of cytomegalovirus exposure and HLA in healthy donors (dated by TCRdb to about 2017). Describing the broader study: In an earlier analysis of fewer than 750 of the donors, approximately 260 Gb of sequence data and 90 million to 120 million unique TCR beta sequences from roughly 190 million T cells were reported. Among the 398 genotyped donors, around 81% belonged to the genetic ancestry cluster associated with self-reported Caucasian donors. In the later analysis, no new phenotypic data were used to find candidate immune exposures; instead, reliance was placed on TCR beta sequences and their occurrence across donors. The aim of the study was to test whether cataloging public T cell receptors could identify signatures of past pathogen exposure. Class I and class II HLA loci were covered by the typing at four-digit resolution. To study patterns of TCR occurrence, a later analysis re-analyzed previously published TCR beta repertoires from around 660 donors and added high-resolution HLA genotyping. Donor age, sex, ethnicity and CMV serostatus were collected together with the repertoire data. A later genetic analysis took genome-wide SNP genotypes for 398 of the 666 donors and used that subset as a discovery cohort. Across approximately 420 genotyped donors of the cohort, an average of 235,054 unique TCR beta nucleotide sequences per donor were sequenced, and roughly 18% of those sequences were non-productive. An earlier analysis of roughly 600 of the donors used high-throughput TCR beta sequencing to judge whether each TCR beta V gene segment behaved as functional or pseudogenic. The T cell repertoires of some 700 subjects were profiled by immunosequencing and related to cytomegalovirus serostatus. The number of typed donors differed by locus: about 620-640 for A, B, C, DRB1 and DQB1; 500 to 550 for DQA1; 600 to 610 for DPA1; and around 450 for DPB1. A separate validation cohort of 100 to 150 different subjects was used in addition to the approximately 670-subject first cohort. To predict cytomegalovirus infection status, the study brought together high-throughput TCR immunosequencing, statistical association of individual TCRs with disease status, and machine learning. Because of strong linkage in the cohort, roughly 5 DR-DQ haplotypes were treated as single units for association and clustering. An early release covering roughly 640 HLA-typed donors comprised 250 to 350 gigabases of sequencing data and tens of millions of unique TCR sequences. All discovery cohort repertoires had been generated using a single sequencing platform. Study-level results and caveats: When HLA alleles, especially DR and DQ, strongly co-occurred, TCR associations were difficult to assign to individual alleles. Because HLA typing was unavailable for some donors at each locus, only the typed subset was used in association tests. Roughly uniform sequencing depth across donors was assumed in presence/absence analyses, although this assumption may not hold. An association between a missense DCLRE1C variant and V-gene and J-gene trimming of TCR beta chains was found in a later genetic analysis and replicated in an independent cohort. In a later analysis, HLA-associated TCR beta chains were found to be more clonally expanded and to have lower generation probabilities than equally common non-associated chains. In a later analysis, most CMV-associated TCR beta chains were found to appear HLA-restricted, with HLA associations seemingly driven largely by CMV exposure. A further reported finding was that TCR beta sequences accurately predicted the HLA-A and HLA-B alleles for most subjects in the first cohort. Most TCR sequences were observed very rarely across donors, whereas some public TCRs were present in many individuals. At a false discovery rate of 0.05, a later analysis linked around 15,000 TCR beta sequences to specific HLA alleles. Broadly in line with IMGT annotations, most TCR beta V segments showed up in productive rearrangements about 87% or about 30% of the time in an earlier analysis of 587 of the donors. A later analysis reported that several top co-occurrence clusters appeared linked to parvovirus B19, influenza, CMV and Epstein-Barr virus. The only immune exposure information available for the cohort was CMV serostatus. The sequencing pipeline was judged likely to have produced a cluster of highly shared sequence variants as a technical artifact. Correlated functional status among segregating V segments might reflect linkage disequilibrium, but an unknown experimental factor could not be ruled out. Cytomegalovirus status was reported to be diagnosed by the classifier with high specificity and sensitivity in both the original and validation cohorts. In vitro tests confirmed that three of the cytomegalovirus-associated TCR beta chains recognize cytomegalovirus antigens. In a later genetic analysis, fewer N-insertions in productive TCRs were reported among donors in an Asian-associated ancestry cluster than the roughly 640-donor mean. Because counts were too low, 15 to 20 rarely observed V segments, including chromosome 9 orphons, were excluded from the earlier analysis of 587 of the donors. The study listed 164 TCR beta chains as associated with cytomegalovirus. The cohort was sequenced for TCR beta chains only, and without alpha or paired-chain data the features that could be detected were limited. A later analysis found that TCR association rates varied across HLA loci, with DRB1 alleles showing the most associated TCRs and HLA-C alleles the fewest. Some IMGT-functional V segments, including TRBV6-2 and TRBV6-3, could not be told apart with the 87-base-pair reads, so those segments were excluded. According to the authors, the approach could potentially be generalized to other disease states and immunological phenotypes.

In total, more than 500 healthy bone marrow donors made up the cohort. Cohort members were all nominally healthy when sampled, although unrecorded immune exposures were likely present. The donor was CMV seropositive and was included in the group of 290 or so seropositive cohort members. A peripheral blood sample was provided by each donor, and peripheral blood mononuclear cells were used for TCR beta sequencing. The Qiagen DNeasy Blood Extraction Kit was used to extract genomic DNA from the blood cell samples. Rearrangement joined TRBV7-2 to TRBJ1-1; the D gene is possibly TRBD1, with 6 bases matching. Sequenced sample: PBMCs. The sequence was collected from a woman in her 40s in good health and CMV-seropositive. This receptor carries the CDR3 CASSLRLLGHGAEAFF. The bases are TGTGCCAGCAGCTTAAGGCTGCTGGGACATGGGGCCGAAGCTTTCTTT.